Listed here is a single TCR beta chain. PCR employed 60 Vbeta and 13 Jbeta primers. The repertoire was sequenced with immunoSEQ multiplex PCR; TCRdb's copy has only in-frame clones and lacks some. The data hold more than 90,000 clones, with around 73% observed a single time. This sample is part of a study of cytomegalovirus exposure and HLA in healthy donors. V gave up 3 bases and J gave up 4 bases; unmatched junction bases: 5. CDR1 and CDR2 (germline): MNHEY, SMNVEV (reference sequence). This CDR3 has 14 amino acids. The clonotype was recovered from a middle-aged woman in good health and CMV-seropositive. The chain couples TRBV27 to TRBJ1-1, with 7 bases matching TRBD1. Sequenced material: PBMCs. CDR3 region: CASSFRGSGTEAFF. In DNA form, the CDR3 reads TGTGCCAGCAGTTTCAGGGGGTCTGGCACTGAAGCTTTCTTT.